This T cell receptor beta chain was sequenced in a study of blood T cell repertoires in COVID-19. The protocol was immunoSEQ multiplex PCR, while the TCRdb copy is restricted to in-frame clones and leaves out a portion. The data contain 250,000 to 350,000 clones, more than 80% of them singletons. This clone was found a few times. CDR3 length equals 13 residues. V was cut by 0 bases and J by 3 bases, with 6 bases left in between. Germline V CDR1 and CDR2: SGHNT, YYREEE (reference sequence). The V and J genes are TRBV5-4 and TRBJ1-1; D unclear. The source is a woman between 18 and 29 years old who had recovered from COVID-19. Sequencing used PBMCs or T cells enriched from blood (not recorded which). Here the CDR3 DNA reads TGTGCCAGCAGCTTGGCCCAGGACACTGAAGCTTTCTTT. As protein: CASSLAQDTEAFF.